This T cell receptor beta chain was observed in a study of T cells in Graves' hyperthyroidism and ophthalmopathy. It was RNA transcripts that yielded the amplified TCR beta CDR3 regions. With the HTBI primer set, the TCR CDR3 went through a first round of RT-PCR. Using its own MiXCR run on the multiplex PCR reads, TCRdb lists one record per CDR3 protein. The sample consists of a few hundred thousand distinct CDR3 sequences, around 15% of them appearing once. This clonotype was counted at least ten times. The germline V and J ends were trimmed by 4 bases and 9 bases, with 7 bases remaining between them. The CDR3 sequence is 12 residues long. Germline V lookup: CDR1 MDHEN, CDR2 SYDVKM.

The source of this sequence is a woman in her thirties or forties with Graves' hyperthyroidism. The J gene is TRBJ1-6, the V gene TRBV28; the D is unclear. The sample consisted of blood. The CDR3 nucleotides read TGTGCCAGCAGTTCGGTTGGTTCACCCCTCCACTTT. Translated: CASSSVGSPLHF. Full variable domain (remainder filled in from reference TRBV28 and TRBJ1-6): DVKVTQSSRYLVKRTGEKVFLECVQDMDHENMFWYRQDPGLGLRLIYFSYDVKMKEKGDIPEGYSVSREKKERFSLILESASTNQTSMYLCASSSVGSPLHFGNGTRLTVT.